The rows below give T cell receptor beta chains drawn from one sample of a study of early T cells in non-severe SARS-CoV-2 infection. One entry per CDR3 protein, called by TCRdb with MiXCR from the 5' RACE reads. Counted here are approximately 71,000 distinct CDR3 sequences, approximately 12% occurring once; the ten biggest clones make up approximately 4.5%. What was sequenced was whole blood. Receptor source: an adult who was a healthcare worker with PCR-confirmed SARS-CoV-2 infection or an uninfected control (not recorded which). Each CDR3 is given with its conserved first and last residue. D genes are given only for firm matches. Clone size appears in some rows only: once, few, many, or a class for an expanded clone.

TRBJ2-2 | - | TRBV12-3/TRBV12-4 | - | CASSFAGSNTGELFF | TGTGCCAGCAGTTTTGCCGGTTCGAACACCGGGGAGCTGTTTTTT
TRBJ1-2 | many | TRBV28 | - | CASSLPQPGPADF | TGTGCCAGCAGTTTACCCCAACCGGGACCGGCGGATTTC
TRBJ1-2 | many | TRBV13 | - | CASSLEGSAYGYTF | TGTGCCAGCAGCTTAGAGGGTTCGGCCTATGGCTACACCTTC
TRBJ2-1 | - | TRBV29-1 | TRBD2 | CSLRLGLAGDEQFF | TGCAGCCTCCGATTGGGACTAGCGGGAGACGAGCAGTTCTTC
TRBJ2-7 | - | TRBV12-3/TRBV12-4 | TRBD1 | CASSLGTGVGEQYF | TGTGCCAGCAGTTTAGGGACAGGGGTTGGAGAGCAGTACTTC
TRBJ1-5 | few | TRBV12-3/TRBV12-4 | - | CASTTEVDQPQHF | TGTGCCAGCACCACGGAAGTTGATCAGCCCCAGCATTTT
TRBJ2-7 | few | TRBV7-6 | - | CASSLEAGPSYEQYF | TGTGCCAGCAGCTTAGAGGCGGGACCATCCTACGAGCAGTACTTC
TRBJ2-2 | - | TRBV11-3 | - | CASRAGGPTEELFF | TGTGCCAGCCGGGCAGGGGGGCCGACCGAGGAGCTGTTTTTT
TRBJ2-3 | few | TRBV6-1 | - | CASRGIDTQYF | TGTGCCAGTAGAGGGATTGATACGCAGTATTTT
TRBJ1-4 | many | TRBV19 | - | CASSPSGTRHEKLFF | TGTGCCAGTAGTCCTTCCGGGACCAGGCATGAAAAACTGTTTTTT
TRBJ2-5 | few | TRBV5-4 | - | CASSQQTGEIATQYF | TGTGCCAGCAGCCAACAGACAGGTGAAATTGCGACCCAGTACTTC
TRBJ1-2 | - | TRBV12-3/TRBV12-4 | TRBD1 | CASSRTGVFGGYTF | TGTGCCAGCAGCCGGACAGGGGTATTTGGTGGCTACACCTTC
TRBJ1-3 | few | TRBV10-3 | - | CAISVSSGNTIYF | TGTGCCATCAGTGTCAGCTCTGGAAACACCATATATTTT
TRBJ2-7 | few | TRBV7-6 | - | CASSLEGERQAPYEQYF | TGTGCCAGCAGCTTAGAAGGTGAGCGGCAGGCGCCCTACGAGCAGTACTTC
TRBJ2-7 | many | TRBV28 | TRBD1 | CASSSGQGSREQYF | TGTGCCAGCAGTTCGGGACAGGGATCCCGCGAGCAGTACTTC
TRBJ2-7 | - | TRBV10-3 | TRBD1 | CAISVGQGSEQYF | TGTGCCATCAGTGTGGGACAGGGGTCCGAGCAGTACTTC
TRBJ1-1 | - | TRBV20-1 | - | CSARGQLLTEAFF | TGCAGTGCTAGAGGACAGTTACTCACTGAAGCTTTCTTT
TRBJ2-7 | many | TRBV6-6 | TRBD2 | CASSYASGAYEQYF | TGTGCCAGCAGTTACGCTAGCGGGGCCTACGAGCAGTACTTC
TRBJ2-7 | few | TRBV29-1 | - | CSVKGGEQYF | TGCAGCGTTAAGGGGGGCGAGCAGTACTTC
TRBJ1-6 | many | TRBV6-4 | TRBD1 | CATRDRADNSPLHF | TGTGCCACCCGGGACAGGGCTGATAATTCACCCCTCCACTTT
TRBJ2-5 | - | TRBV3-1 | - | CASSQDGETQYF | TGTGCCAGCAGCCAAGACGGAGAGACCCAGTACTTC
TRBJ2-7 | few | TRBV29-1 | - | CSVGRSNYEQYF | TGCAGCGTTGGTCGGAGCAACTACGAGCAGTACTTC
TRBJ2-4 | few | TRBV7-2 | - | CASSSRGPF | TGTGCCAGCAGCTCCAGGGGTCCTTTC
TRBJ1-1 | few | TRBV2 | TRBD1 | CASTAWDRDTEAFF | TGTGCCAGCACGGCATGGGACAGGGACACTGAAGCTTTCTTT
TRBJ2-1 | few | TRBV6-1 | TRBD2 | CASSDQRGPYNEQFF | TGTGCCAGCAGTGACCAGCGGGGGCCCTACAATGAGCAGTTCTTC
TRBJ2-1 | few | TRBV24-1 | - | CATSDPDRNEQFF | TGTGCCACCAGTGACCCCGACAGGAATGAGCAGTTCTTC
TRBJ1-4 | many | TRBV6-5 | - | CASSSSDSNEKLFF | TGTGCCAGCAGTTCCTCGGACTCTAATGAAAAACTGTTTTTT
TRBJ2-5 | - | TRBV6-2/TRBV6-3 | - | CASRWDFQETQYF | TGTGCCAGCAGATGGGACTTCCAAGAGACCCAGTACTTC
TRBJ2-2 | few | TRBV5-1 | - | CASSLPNTGELFF | TGCGCCAGCAGCCTTCCGAACACCGGGGAGCTGTTTTTT
TRBJ2-1 | many | TRBV10-3 | TRBD2 | CATGREGYNEQFF | TGTGCCACCGGGCGGGAGGGATACAATGAGCAGTTCTTC
TRBJ2-3 | many | TRBV12-3/TRBV12-4 | - | CASSPTRFTDTQYF | TGTGCCAGCAGTCCTACTAGGTTCACAGATACGCAGTATTTT
TRBJ2-1 | few | TRBV11-3 | TRBD2 | CASSPIAGKSYNEQFF | TGTGCCAGCAGCCCCATAGCGGGAAAGTCCTACAATGAGCAGTTCTTC
TRBJ2-7 | many | TRBV27 | - | CASGLGGNYEQYF | TGTGCCAGCGGCCTTGGGGGGAACTACGAGCAGTACTTC
TRBJ2-7 | many | TRBV4-1 | TRBD2 | CASSILAGSTYEQYF | TGCGCCAGCAGCATACTAGCGGGCTCGACCTACGAGCAGTACTTC
TRBJ1-1 | few | TRBV28 | - | CASSLAGKGLNTEAFF | TGTGCCAGCAGTTTGGCAGGGAAAGGGCTGAACACTGAAGCTTTCTTT
TRBJ2-1 | few | TRBV4-1 | - | CASSQADYTVSYNEQFF | TGCGCCAGCAGCCAAGCGGACTATACGGTCTCCTACAATGAGCAGTTCTTC
TRBJ1-1 | few | TRBV3-1 | TRBD1 | CASSPYSGTVTEAFF | TGTGCCAGCAGCCCTTATTCCGGGACAGTCACTGAAGCTTTCTTT
TRBJ1-5 | many | TRBV12-3/TRBV12-4 | - | CASSFREGNQPQHF | TGTGCCAGCAGTTTCAGGGAGGGCAATCAGCCCCAGCATTTT
TRBJ1-2 | - | TRBV7-9 | TRBD1 | CASSLDRESGYTF | TGTGCCAGCAGCCTCGACAGGGAGTCTGGCTACACCTTC
TRBJ1-6 | few | TRBV12-3/TRBV12-4 | TRBD1 | CASSSTGQNSPLHF | TGTGCCAGCAGTTCGACAGGGCAGAATTCACCCCTCCACTTT